These 32 T cell receptor beta chains were sequenced from one sample in a study of T cells in Graves' hyperthyroidism and ophthalmopathy. RNA transcripts served as the template for amplifying TCR beta CDR3 regions. When the TCR CDR3 underwent first-round RT-PCR, the HTBI primer set was used. Via MiXCR, TCRdb re-called the multiplex PCR reads, giving one row per CDR3 protein. This sample has 490,000 or so distinct CDR3 sequences, with approximately 48% found just once. The sample comprised peripheral blood or thyroid tissue (not recorded which). These TCRs come from an adult woman with Graves' disease, either hyperthyroidism or ophthalmopathy (not recorded which).

Details on this clonotype: The junction and the germline gene differ at one end; a read error may be behind it. This chain links TRBV7-9 with TRBJ2-7; 12 bases match TRBD1. The germline gives CDR1 SEHNR, CDR2 FQNEAQ (reference sequence). This CDR3 has 14 amino acids. The CDR3 loop is CASSLAGQGAEQYF. The CDR3 DNA reads TGTGCTAGCAGCTTAGCGGGACAGGGGGCCGAGCAGTACTTC.

The chain employs TRBV13 and TRBJ2-5; D is perhaps TRBD2 (6 bases). With 0 bases removed from V and 1 base from J, the gap between germline ends came to 12 bases. This CDR3 is 16 amino acids long. Germline V gene data show CDR1 as PRHDT and CDR2 as FYEKMQ (reference sequence). The CDR3 nucleotides are TGTGCCAGCAGCTTAGGGGGGGGAGGCCCCCAAGAGACCCAGTACTTC. Its protein is CASSLGGGGPQETQYF.

This clonotype was picked up one time. The chain has TRBV10-3 and TRBJ2-7; the D gene could be TRBD1 or TRBD2 (5 bases each). The V end lost 11 bases, the J end lost 5 bases, and 16 bases lay between the germline ends. This CDR3 comprises 12 residues. Germline CDR1 is ENHRY and CDR2 is SYGVKD. CDR3 sequence reads: CACGEGRNEQYF. CDR3 DNA: TGTGCCTGTGGCGAGGGGCGGAACGAGCAGTACTTC.

This clonotype has only a few counts. The rearrangement joins TRBV7-2 to TRBJ2-2; D uncertain. Trimming took off 5 bases at V and 6 bases at J, with 10 bases between the two ends. Germline loops: CDR1 SGHTA, CDR2 FQGNSA. This CDR3 is built from 13 residues. CDR3: CASSPMGPGELFF. Written as DNA, the CDR3 is TGTGCCAGCAGCCCGATGGGCCCCGGGGAGCTGTTTTTT.

This clonotype was observed many times. J is TRBJ1-1 and V is TRBV5-1; the D gene is possibly TRBD1 (6 bases). This CDR3 contains 14 residues. From germline, CDR1 is SGHRS and CDR2 YFSETQ. V was pared by 9 bases and J by 3 bases, with 18 bases between. The CDR3, as DNA: TGCGCCACCGCCCTGGGGGGCGCGGACACTGAAGCTTTCTTT. It encodes CATALGGADTEAFF.

In its sample, this clonotype was seen many times. The chain uses TRBV4-2 and TRBJ1-2, with 9 bases fitting TRBD1. The V gene end was trimmed by 0 bases and the J gene end by 5 bases; junction bases not matched to a gene: 7. The CDR3 covers 16 residues. Germline V CDR1 and CDR2: LGHNA, YNFKEQ. CDR3 nucleotides: TGTGCCAGCAGCCAAGATAGGGGACAGGGAGGGTATGGCTACACCTTC. This sequence encodes CASSQDRGQGGYGYTF.

The chain combines TRBV7-2 with TRBJ2-2, with 7 nucleotides matching TRBD1. The V gene's germline CDR1 is SGHTA and CDR2 FQGNSA. The ends lost 1 base at V and 6 bases at J; junction bases unmatched: 2. The CDR3 is 14 residues long. The CDR3 nucleotides are TGTGCCAGCAGCTTAGGTACAGGGGCCGGGGAGCTGTTTTTT. As protein: CASSLGTGAGELFF.

This clonotype was detected ten times or more. The chain links TRBV2 to TRBJ1-2, with D tentatively TRBD1 (6 bases). The germline gives CDR1 SNHLY, CDR2 FYNNEI. This CDR3 region has 12 residues. Between the trimmed V and J ends, which lost 7 bases and 3 bases, there was a span of 9 bases. This CDR3 is CASKGGDYGYTF. Here the CDR3 DNA reads TGTGCCAGCAAAGGGGGAGACTATGGCTACACCTTC. Drawing the rest from reference TRBV2 and TRBJ1-2, the complete variable domain is EPEVTQTPSHQVTQMGQEVILRCVPISNHLYFYWYRQILGQKVEFLVSFYNNEISEKSEIFDDQFSVERPDGSNFTLKIRSTKLEDSAMYFCASKGGDYGYTFGSGTRLTVV.

This rearrangement joins TRBV10-3 to TRBJ2-2; possibly TRBD1 or TRBD2 for D (5 bases each). Germline V gene data show CDR1 as ENHRY and CDR2 as SYGVKD. Trimming removed 4 bases at V and 7 bases at J, with 13 bases between. The CDR3 length is 14 residues. The CDR3 DNA sequence: TGTGCCATCAGTGCAAGGGACGGAGGCGGGGAGCTGTTTTTT. Translation: CAISARDGGGELFF.

This clonotype was counted only a few times. This sequence joins TRBV14 and TRBJ1-1; D is ambiguous. This CDR3 is built from 13 residues. Germline V CDR1 and CDR2: SGHDN, FVKESK. Trimming cost V 4 bases and J 7 bases, with 13 bases left between them. The CDR3 DNA is TGTGCCAGCAGCCCCGTTCCTGTCGGTGAAGCTTTCTTT. Protein sequence: CASSPVPVGEAFF.

There are many counts of this clonotype. V is TRBV10-3 and J is TRBJ2-2, with 8 bases fitting TRBD2. CDR1 is ENHRY and CDR2 is SYGVKD in the germline V gene. J was trimmed by 3 bases and V by 6 bases; bases with no gene match: 3. The CDR3 is made up of 14 amino acids. The CDR3 DNA follows: TGTGCCATCAGGCCGGGACTAGACACCGGGGAGCTGTTTTTT. Translation: CAIRPGLDTGELFF.

The V and J genes are TRBV12-3 or TRBV12-4 and TRBJ2-7; TRBD2 is a possible D gene (6 bases). There are 13 residues in the CDR3. V was clipped by 6 bases and J by 8 bases, with 17 bases between them. CDR3 nucleotide sequence: TGTGCCAGCAGCCTGACTAGGATAGGGCAGCAGTACTTC. The encoded protein is CASSLTRIGQQYF.

This sequence joins TRBV29-1 and TRBJ1-1; 8 nucleotides agree with TRBD1. The germline V gene has CDR1 SQVTM and CDR2 ANQGSEA. The ends lost 2 bases at V and 0 bases at J; junction bases unmatched: 2. The CDR3 spans 14 residues. The CDR3 DNA is TGCAGCGTTGAACGGACAGGGCTGAACACTGAAGCTTTCTTT. It encodes CSVERTGLNTEAFF. Using reference TRBV29-1 and TRBJ1-1 for the parts outside the CDR3, the full variable domain is SAVISQKPSRDICQRGTSLTIQCQVDSQVTMMFWYRQQPGQSLTLIATANQGSEATYESGFVIDKFPISRPNLTFSTLTVSNMSPEDSSIYLCSVERTGLNTEAFFGQGTRLTVV.

The rearrangement links TRBV29-1 to TRBJ1-2; D is ambiguous. The V end was cut by 5 bases, the J end by 0 bases, with 7 bases between. Germline CDR1 reads SQVTM; CDR2 reads ANQGSEA. The CDR3 extends over 12 amino acids. The CDR3 DNA follows: TGCAGCGTTTGGAGGGCTAACTATGGCTACACCTTC. This encodes CSVWRANYGYTF.

This chain connects TRBV30 to TRBJ1-1; 8 nucleotides agree with TRBD1. The CDR3 has 13 amino acids. Per germline, CDR1 GTSNPN and CDR2 SVGIG (reference sequence). V lost 2 bases, J lost 3 bases, and 2 bases stayed unmatched. CDR3 region: CAWSQQGDTEAFF. The CDR3 DNA reads TGTGCCTGGAGTCAACAGGGGGACACTGAAGCTTTCTTT.

The chain joins TRBV10-2 to TRBJ2-2; 13 bases match TRBD2. Germline values: CDR1 WSHSY, CDR2 SAAADI. V gave up 3 bases and J gave up 9 bases; unmatched junction bases: 7. The CDR3 totals 16 residues. The CDR3 reads CASSDVTSGRARELFF. The CDR3 region has the DNA TGCGCCAGCAGTGATGTTACTAGCGGGAGGGCGAGGGAGCTGTTTTTT.

This clonotype was seen more than once but under ten times. V is TRBV25-1 and J is TRBJ1-5; the D is unclear. Germline V gene lookup returns CDR1 MGHDK and CDR2 SYGVNS. The V end was cut by 4 bases, the J end by 9 bases, with 16 bases between. This CDR3 contains 14 residues. In DNA form, the CDR3 reads TGTGCCAGCAGTGCCCTACCATTCGAGAGGCCCCAGCATTTT. The encoded protein is CASSALPFERPQHF.

This chain uses TRBV29-1 with TRBJ1-1; 9 nucleotides match TRBD1. The CDR3 is 15 amino acids. Germline CDR1 SQVTM, CDR2 ANQGSEA. J was trimmed by 6 bases and V by 7 bases; bases with no gene match: 15. This CDR3 reads CSARGRDRVMAEAFF. The CDR3 bases are TGCAGCGCCCGCGGACGGGACAGGGTCATGGCTGAAGCTTTCTTT.

This chain connects TRBV29-1 to TRBJ1-1, with 8 bases matching TRBD1. Losses at the gene ends were 1 base for V and 4 bases for J; bases not matched to a gene: 2. The CDR3 is made up of 13 amino acids. Looked up from germline, CDR1 is SQVTM and CDR2 is ANQGSEA. CDR3 sequence: CSVEGGQATEAFF. CDR3 in DNA: TGCAGCGTTGAAGGGGGACAGGCCACTGAAGCTTTCTTT.

Only a few counts were recorded for this clonotype. The rearrangement joins TRBV5-4 to TRBJ1-1; TRBD1 aligns across 7 bases. Germline V gene lookup returns CDR1 SGHNT and CDR2 YYREEE (reference sequence). Trimming cost V 4 bases and J 6 bases; bases outside gene matches: 9. The CDR3 has 14 residues. The CDR3 DNA reads TGTGCCAGCAGCCAGGGACAGCCCAAGGCTGAAGCTTTCTTT. Its translation is CASSQGQPKAEAFF.

The chain recombines TRBV11-2 with TRBJ1-1, with D perhaps matching TRBD1 (5 bases). Germline CDR1 is SGHAT and CDR2 is FQNNGV. V dropped 4 bases and J dropped 0 bases, with 15 bases sitting between them. The CDR3 sequence is 16 residues long. As DNA, the CDR3 is TGTGCCAGCAGCTCCATAGGGGTGGGGGTGAACACTGAAGCTTTCTTT. This translates into CASSSIGVGVNTEAFF.

The chain carries TRBV24-1 and TRBJ2-2; tentatively, D is TRBD1 or TRBD2 (5 bases each). V was shortened by 6 bases and J by 4 bases, with 26 bases between the two germline ends. The CDR3 contains 19 residues. Germline CDR1 KGHDR, CDR2 SFDVKD. CDR3 residues: CATSSPSGADFLSTGELFF. In nucleotides, the CDR3 is TGTGCCACCAGTTCCCCTTCCGGGGCCGACTTTCTAAGCACCGGGGAGCTGTTTTTT.

This clonotype was found a few times. The chain has TRBV7-2 and TRBJ2-2, with 12 bases aligning to TRBD2. This CDR3 spans 16 amino acids. Trimming took 3 bases from V and 5 from J; bases not matched to a gene: 4. Germline assignment: CDR1 SGHTA and CDR2 FQGNSA. The CDR3 bases are TGTGCCAGCAGCTTGACTAGCGGGAGATGGACCGGGGAGCTGTTTTTT. Translating gives CASSLTSGRWTGELFF.

J is TRBJ2-7 and V is TRBV29-1, with 8 positions matching TRBD1. V trimming: 6 bases; J trimming: 1 base; junction bases outside the gene matches: 8. Germline V gene data show CDR1 as SQVTM and CDR2 as ANQGSEA. The length of the CDR3 is 14 residues. This chain's CDR3 is CSVQGVSGSYEQYF. As DNA, the CDR3 is TGCAGCGTACAGGGGGTATCAGGATCCTACGAGCAGTACTTC.

This clonotype has just a few counts. Written as DNA, the CDR3 is TGTGCCAGCAGCAGGACTAGCCACGAGCAGTACTTC. Its translation is CASSRTSHEQYF. The rearrangement uses TRBV7-9 and TRBJ2-7, with 8 nucleotides matching TRBD2. Germline loops: CDR1 SEHNR, CDR2 FQNEAQ (reference sequence). V shed 5 bases and J 5 bases; nucleotides not matched to a gene: 2. This CDR3 is built from 12 residues.

A few counts support this clonotype. J is TRBJ1-2 and V is TRBV12-3 or TRBV12-4; D not resolved. The CDR3 contains 11 residues. V was trimmed by 5 bases and J by 4 bases, leaving 5 bases between them. The CDR3 spells CASSASYGYTF. The DNA for the CDR3 is TGTGCCAGCAGTGCTTCCTATGGCTACACCTTC.

This clonotype was observed at least ten times. The rearrangement links TRBV10-1 to TRBJ2-6; a possible D gene is TRBD2 (6 bases). Germline values: CDR1 WNHNN, CDR2 SYGVQD (reference sequence). The CDR3 consists of 17 residues. With 2 bases removed from V and 0 bases from J, the gap between germline ends came to 11 bases. The chain's CDR3 is CASSEAGSSSGANVLTF. The CDR3 DNA is TGCGCCAGCAGTGAGGCGGGATCTAGCTCTGGGGCCAACGTCCTGACTTTC.

The table lists this clonotype with many counts. The chain couples TRBV10-3 to TRBJ1-1, with a tentative D call TRBD1 (5 bases). The CDR3 runs 13 residues. The V end was cut by 7 bases, the J end by 4 bases, with 13 bases between. Germline V gene sequence: CDR1 ENHRY, CDR2 SYGVKD. CDR3 coding DNA: TGTGCCATCACAATAGGGGAAGGCACTGAAGCTTTCTTT. Translation: CAITIGEGTEAFF.

A note on this clonotype: The junction departs from germline at one end; a sequencing error may be responsible. The rearrangement joins TRBV6-2 or TRBV6-3 to TRBJ1-3; perhaps TRBD1 as D (5 bases). This CDR3 has 15 residues. Germline V gene data show CDR1 as MNHEY and CDR2 as SVGEGT. The CDR3 loop is CASSEVGTSGNTIYF. Here the CDR3 DNA reads TGTGCCAGCAGTGAGGTCGGGACCTCTGGAAACACCATATACTTT.

This clonotype was seen many times. The chain carries TRBV19 and TRBJ1-1, with 10 nucleotides matching TRBD1. Germline V gene lookup returns CDR1 LNHDA and CDR2 SQIVND (reference sequence). CDR3 length: 15 residues. After removal of 6 bases from V and 2 bases from J, the junction contained 6 bases not matched to a gene. The chain's CDR3 is CASRTGGASNTEAFF. CDR3 sequence (DNA): TGTGCCAGTAGGACAGGGGGCGCTTCAAACACTGAAGCTTTCTTT.

This chain links TRBV5-4 with TRBJ1-6; D call uncertain. Looked up from germline, CDR1 is SGHNT and CDR2 is YYREEE (reference sequence). CDR3 length: 13 amino acids. V was clipped by 2 bases and J by 7 bases, with 7 bases between them. The CDR3 nucleotides are TGTGCCAGCAGCTTCACCTCCAATTCACCCCTCCACTTT. It specifies CASSFTSNSPLHF.

There are many counts of this clonotype. The J gene is TRBJ1-2, the V gene TRBV12-3 or TRBV12-4; TRBD1 matches at 9 bases. The V gene end was trimmed by 6 bases and the J gene end by 5 bases; junction bases not matched to a gene: 4. The CDR3 loop spans 13 amino acids. The DNA of the CDR3 is TGTGCCAGCAGCTTCGACAGGGGGTATGGCTACACCTTC. Protein product: CASSFDRGYGYTF.